One and the same sample provided the 21 T cell receptor beta chains below, sequenced in a study of cytomegalovirus exposure and HLA in healthy donors. The PCR had 60 Vbeta and 13 Jbeta primers. The repertoire was sequenced with immunoSEQ multiplex PCR; TCRdb's copy has only in-frame clones and lacks some. The sample table sets out about 140,000 clones. The specimen sequenced was PBMCs. The receptors stem from a man in his forties or fifties in good health and CMV-seronegative.

This chain links TRBV11-2 with TRBJ2-5; D is unclear. The V gene lost 5 bases and the J gene lost 4 bases, with 8 bases spanning the gap. The CDR3 has 12 residues. CDR1 and CDR2 (germline): SGHAT, FQNNGV. CDR3 DNA sequence: TGTGCCAGCAGCCCCGTGTCAGAGACCCAGTACTTC. Its protein product is CASSPVSETQYF.

The gene calls are TRBV28 and TRBJ1-5; D uncertain. The CDR3 sequence is 13 residues long. The germline CDR1 and CDR2 sequences are MDHEN and SYDVKM. V was clipped by 2 bases and J by 3 bases, with 5 bases between them. The CDR3 is CASSLQNNQPQHF. Written as DNA, the CDR3 is TGTGCCAGCAGTTTACAGAACAATCAGCCCCAGCATTTT.

The chain employs TRBV21-1 and TRBJ1-4. TRBV21-1 represents a pseudogene. This CDR3 region has 17 residues. CDR3: CASSSPGREGRYEKLFF. The CDR3 bases are TGTGCCAGCAGCAGCCCGGGGAGGGAAGGGCGCTATGAAAAACTGTTTTTT.

The V and J genes are TRBV29-1 and TRBJ2-7; D perhaps matches TRBD1 (5 bases). The length of the CDR3 is 11 residues. V lost 5 bases, J lost 3 bases, and 8 bases lay in between. CDR1 and CDR2 (germline): SQVTM, ANQGSEA. This CDR3 is CSVIDSYEQYF. CDR3 in DNA: TGCAGCGTTATTGACAGCTACGAGCAGTACTTC.

The chain uses TRBV5-4 and TRBJ1-2; no definite D call. The V end was cut by 4 bases, the J end by 4 bases, with 11 bases between. CDR1 is SGHNT and CDR2 is YYREEE in the germline V gene (reference sequence). The CDR3 is 13 residues long. CDR3 in amino acids: CASSPTGIYGYTF. The CDR3 DNA reads TGTGCCAGCAGCCCCACGGGGATCTATGGCTACACCTTC.

This chain connects TRBV7-9 to TRBJ1-1; no definite D call. The CDR3 contains 14 residues. With 6 bases removed from V and 6 bases from J, the gap between germline ends came to 17 bases. Germline V gives CDR1 SEHNR, CDR2 FQNEAQ (reference sequence). CDR3 sequence reads: CASSLLGSVSEAFF. The CDR3 DNA reads TGTGCCAGCAGTCTGTTAGGGAGCGTCTCTGAAGCTTTCTTT.

The chain carries TRBV4-1 and TRBJ1-1; D gene unclear. Germline loops: CDR1 MGHRA, CDR2 YSYEKL. The CDR3 is 14 amino acids. Trimming shortened V by 0 bases and J by 5 bases, and 10 bases separated the two germline ends. As DNA, the CDR3 is TGCGCCAGCAGCCAAGATTGGACGGGGACTGAAGCTTTCTTT. Translation: CASSQDWTGTEAFF.

The chain couples TRBV6-6 to TRBJ2-7; weak D call: TRBD1 (5 bases). Germline values: CDR1 MNHNY, CDR2 SVGAGI (reference sequence). CDR3 length: 12 amino acids. Trimming removed 7 bases at V and 3 bases at J, with 10 bases between. The CDR3 is CASKGPGYEQYF. The CDR3 DNA reads as TGTGCCAGCAAGGGGCCGGGCTACGAGCAGTACTTC.

The J gene is TRBJ1-3, the V gene TRBV5-4; 7 bases match TRBD1. The germline CDR1 and CDR2 sequences are SGHNT and YYREEE (reference sequence). This CDR3 contains 14 residues. Trimming took 5 bases from V and 1 from J; bases not matched to a gene: 3. CDR3 sequence (DNA): TGTGCCAGCAGGTTGACAGGGTCTGGAAACACCATATATTTT. Its translation is CASRLTGSGNTIYF. Full variable domain (outside the CDR3, taken from reference TRBV5-4 and TRBJ1-3): ETGVTQSPTHLIKTRGQQVTLRCSSQSGHNTVSWYQQALGQGPQFIFQYYREEENGRGNFPPRFSGLQFPNYSSELNVNALELDDSALYLCASRLTGSGNTIYFGEGSWLTVV.

The chain is built from TRBV7-2 and TRBJ2-3; 10 nucleotides agree with TRBD2. CDR1 is SGHTA, CDR2 FQGNSA, per germline. This CDR3 region has 15 residues. Germline trimming cut 1 base from V and 6 bases from J; bases unmatched to any gene: 4. The CDR3 spells CASSLVAGGGDTQYF. The CDR3 nucleotides read TGTGCCAGCAGCTTAGTAGCGGGGGGCGGGGATACGCAGTATTTT.

The rearrangement uses TRBV9 and TRBJ2-5; no clear D gene. Germline V CDR1 and CDR2: SGDLS, YYNGEE. This CDR3 contains 12 residues. Trimming removed 0 bases at V and 3 bases at J, with 3 bases between. DNA for the CDR3: TGTGCCAGCAGCGTAGGAGAAGAGACCCAGTACTTC. Translation gives CASSVGEETQYF.

A remark on this clone: At one end, the junction sequence differs from germline, possibly due to a read error. This chain connects TRBV4-1 to TRBJ1-5; the D gene is possibly TRBD1 (5 bases). This CDR3 contains 16 residues. Germline V CDR1 and CDR2: MGHRA, YSYEKL. The CDR3 is CAGSQDPGSSNQPQHF. DNA for the CDR3: TGCGCCGGCAGCCAAGATCCAGGGTCGAGCAATCAGCCCCAGCATTTT.

This sequence joins TRBV6-4 and TRBJ1-6, with TRBD1 matching over 8 bases. CDR3 size: 14 residues. The ends lost 0 bases at V and 8 bases at J; junction bases unmatched: 0. Germline loops: CDR1 MRHNA, CDR2 SNTAGT. DNA for the CDR3: TGTGCCAGCAGTGACTCGGACAGGGATTCACCCCTCCACTTT. Amino acid sequence: CASSDSDRDSPLHF.

The chain couples TRBV6-1 to TRBJ2-3, with TRBD2 matching over 8 bases. Per the germline V gene, CDR1 is MNHNS and CDR2 is SASEGT. With 8 bases clipped from V and 6 bases from J, the junction kept 10 bases outside the gene matches. There are 14 residues in the CDR3. The CDR3 sequence: CASRASGGPDTQYF. The CDR3 bases are TGTGCCAGCCGCGCGTCGGGGGGGCCTGATACGCAGTATTTT.

V is TRBV2 and J is TRBJ1-2, with D possibly matching TRBD1 (5 bases). The germline gives CDR1 SNHLY, CDR2 FYNNEI. The CDR3 loop spans 13 amino acids. With 4 bases removed from V and 8 bases from J, the gap between germline ends came to 14 bases. For the CDR3, the DNA is TGTGCCAGCAGTGTCTCAGGGATAGGAGGCTACACCTTC. It translates to CASSVSGIGGYTF.

V gene TRBV4-3 combines with J gene TRBJ2-5; 7 nucleotides align to TRBD2. The J call is in doubt because the DNA end fits TRBJ2-7 better. CDR3 size: 15 residues. Germline V CDR1 and CDR2: LGHNA, YSLEER. This CDR3 reads CASSLFGLDSYEQYF. The CDR3 region has the DNA TGCGCCAGCAGCCTCTTCGGACTAGACTCCTACGAGCAGTACTTC.

The rearrangement links TRBV6-1 to TRBJ2-2; 7 bases fit TRBD2. Germline CDR1 MNHNS, CDR2 SASEGT. The CDR3 is made up of 15 amino acids. The trim removed 1 base at V and 4 bases at J, leaving 3 bases unmatched. This CDR3 is CASSEVGGSTGELFF. CDR3 nucleotides: TGTGCCAGCAGTGAAGTTGGCGGGAGCACCGGGGAGCTGTTTTTT.

The chain couples TRBV5-1 to TRBJ2-3, with TRBD2 matching over 8 bases. Germline CDR1 is SGHRS and CDR2 is YFSETQ. This CDR3 region has 15 residues. V was pared by 4 bases and J by 1 base, with 5 bases of the junction left unmatched. CDR3 region: CASSRVSGGTDTQYF. The CDR3 region has the DNA TGCGCCAGCAGCAGAGTTAGCGGGGGCACAGATACGCAGTATTTT.

J is TRBJ1-2 and V is TRBV19; 10 bases are shared with TRBD1. Germline V CDR1 and CDR2: LNHDA, SQIVND (reference sequence). With V trimmed by 6 bases and J by 7 bases, 5 bases remained unmatched. The CDR3 length is 13 residues. The CDR3 nucleotides are TGTGCCAGTAGCTCGACAGGGGGCGGTGGCTACACCTTC. Residues: CASSSTGGGGYTF.

J is TRBJ2-3 and V is TRBV6-1, with 10 bases that match TRBD2. Germline loops: CDR1 MNHNS, CDR2 SASEGT. CDR3 length equals 15 residues. The V gene end was trimmed by 7 bases and the J gene end by 6 bases; junction bases not matched to a gene: 10. The CDR3 nucleotides are TGTGCCAGCATTGGAGGAGCGGGGGGGCCTGATACGCAGTATTTT. Translation gives CASIGGAGGPDTQYF.

The DNA for the CDR3 is TGTGCCAGTAGTTCAATTCCACAGGGGTATGGCTACACCTTC. Translation: CASSSIPQGYGYTF. The chain couples TRBV19 to TRBJ1-2; the match to TRBD1 covers 7 bases. V shed 5 bases, J shed 5 bases, and the junction held 8 bases outside the gene matches. The length of the CDR3 is 14 residues. The germline V gene encodes CDR1 LNHDA and CDR2 SQIVND (reference sequence).